This T cell receptor beta chain was retrieved from a study of CD8 T cells in Susac syndrome (dated by TCRdb to the late 2010s). As for the study more broadly: Of the Susac syndrome patients who were sequenced, about eight were in clinical remission while about six had clinically active disease. At blood withdrawal, Susac syndrome patients were either therapy-naive, taking corticosteroids (in some cases with IVIg as well), or taking IVIg alone. Repertoire sequencing was used to test whether CD8+ T cell activation and differentiation in Susac syndrome was antigen driven.

Results the study describes overall, beyond this receptor: The study acknowledged that relatively few individuals were included in the TCR sequencing and HLA analysis. No clonal expansion was detected in the CD4+ T cell repertoire of Susac syndrome patients.

Peripheral blood CD8+ and CD4+ T cells from healthy donors, Susac syndrome patients and multiple sclerosis patients were profiled by high-throughput TCR beta sequencing. The Susac syndrome patients fulfilled recently defined diagnostic criteria for either definite or probable disease. Bulk CD8+ and CD4+ T cells were purified by magnetic negative isolation, whereas CD8+ TEMRA cells were enriched by FACS. Blood was collected in EDTA tubes and processed within 24 hours, with PBMCs isolated through density gradient centrifugation. PBMCs intended for TCR sequencing were cryopreserved in liquid nitrogen and were subsequently thawed in a 37 degrees C water bath. The sorted or isolated CD4+, CD8+ and CD8+ TEMRA cells reached a purity of at least 90%. CDR1 SGHTA and CDR2 FQGNSA were looked up in the germline V gene. V loses 3 bases of germline sequence and J loses 3 bases, and the interval between the two ends is 14 bases. Measured from the cysteine to the phenylalanine, the CDR3 is 15 residues long. The retained sequence is limited to the CDR3, 45 bases, with the frame set at the first base.

Note on this clonotype: What antigen it recognizes has not been identified. No much larger clone is present one base from it, and per-base qualities are unavailable.

RNA was extracted using the RNeasy kit, and roughly 0.45 to 1 microgram was reverse transcribed with random hexamers. The immunoSEQ multiplex PCR assay, covering 54 Vbeta and 13 Jbeta segments, was used to amplify TCR beta CDR3 regions. PCR amplification bias was corrected by using a synthetic template baseline for primer optimization and computational correction. The published analysis was carried out like this. Reads were annotated to V, D and J genes according to IMGT and were analyzed with immunoSEQ Analyzer, with only productive sequences retained. Clonality was computed as one minus Shannon entropy normalized by log2 of the number of productive unique sequences. For each patient and control, public and private clones were evaluated among the 100 most prevalent clones. A clone was defined as Susac-specific if it was absent from the healthy and MS cohorts, from around 960 published viral clones and from other ImmuneACCESS disease sequences. TCRdb itself trimmed the public reads at Q25 with fastp, ran MiXCR and retained productive beta chains. Each entry merges the rows of one CDR3 protein and shows their most common DNA and genes. The V and J calls were determined by TCRdb, not by the authors. This sample comprises more than 150,000 distinct CDR3 sequences, around 95% of them detected only once. Of the sample, 0.095% to 0.15% is held by the ten largest clones.

The chain links TRBV7-2 with TRBJ2-5; D gene: possibly TRBD2, on 6 matching bases. The TCR sequence derives from a human donor with Susac syndrome. Sequenced material: CD4+ T cells from PBMCs. Here is the DNA: TGTGCCAGCAGCTTCCCGACCGGGAGAAAAGAGACCCAGTACTTC. The encoded protein is CASSFPTGRKETQYF.